The 11 T cell receptor beta chains listed next were all sequenced from one sample in a study of blood T cells in healthy people across ages (dated by TCRdb to between 2014 and 2017). Library preparation was by 5' RACE. The listed sequencing device is Illumina HiSeq 2500. A second roughly 7 to 12 cycle PCR used a sample-barcoded 5' primer and a J-beta primer mix. TCRdb passed the public sequencing reads through fastp at Q25 and MiXCR, retaining productive beta sequences. For every CDR3 protein sequence, its rows merge into one entry that carries the most common genes and DNA. In all, the sample holds some 1,000,000 distinct CDR3 sequences, and 20% to 25% of those were seen once. The top ten clonotypes cover 0.65% to 0.75% of the sample. The same data also contributed to another study, on T cells of mothers and their children.

Sequencing input: blood. Every receptor here comes from a girl aged 2-10 years in good health.

The chain joins TRBV5-5 to TRBJ2-7, with 10 bases fitting TRBD1. CDR3 length equals 15 residues. Trimming removed 5 bases from V and 1 base from J; junction bases left unmatched: 6. Germline V gene data show CDR1 as SGHKS and CDR2 as YYEKEE (reference sequence). The CDR3 region has the DNA TGTGCCAGCAGGGTTGGGACAGGGGTTTCCTACGAGCAGTACTTC. Translated, it gives CASRVGTGVSYEQYF.

This clonotype was detected a few times. The V gene is TRBV5-6, the J gene TRBJ2-5; D is perhaps TRBD2 (6 bases). Germline lookup yields CDR1 SGHDT and CDR2 YYEEEE. Trimming took off 4 bases at V and 0 bases at J, with 13 bases between the two ends. The CDR3 consists of 15 residues. CDR3 nucleotide sequence: TGTGCCAGCAGCGGGGGGACTCCCTACCAAGAGACCCAGTACTTC. This sequence encodes CASSGGTPYQETQYF.

There are a few counts of this clonotype. The rearrangement joins TRBV4-1 to TRBJ1-4; possible D gene TRBD1, 6 bases. CDR1 and CDR2 (germline): MGHRA, YSYEKL. The CDR3 loop spans 16 amino acids. Between the trimmed V and J ends, which lost 0 bases and 7 bases, there was a span of 15 bases. The CDR3 is CASSQEGGVRGEKLFF. The CDR3 bases are TGCGCCAGCAGCCAAGAAGGGGGGGTCCGGGGTGAAAAACTGTTTTTT.

V is TRBV19 and J is TRBJ2-5; TRBD1 might be the D (6 bases). The J call may be incorrect, as the DNA end agrees better with TRBJ2-7. This CDR3 contains 13 residues. Germline assignment: CDR1 LNHDA and CDR2 SQIVND (reference sequence). The CDR3 loop is CASPRDTSYEQYF. The DNA of the CDR3 is TGTGCCAGCCCCAGGGACACATCCTACGAGCAGTACTTC.

This chain connects TRBV6-2 or TRBV6-3 to TRBJ2-5; 8 bases are a match to TRBD1. J lost 5 bases, V lost 4 bases, and 15 bases had no gene match. The CDR3 consists of 17 residues. Germline lookup yields CDR1 MNHEY and CDR2 SVGEGT. CDR3 loop: CASSWGLRQGSGETQYF. The CDR3 DNA is TGTGCCAGCAGTTGGGGATTACGACAGGGGAGCGGCGAGACCCAGTACTTC.

This clonotype was observed a handful of times. V and J are TRBV5-1 and TRBJ2-1; D perhaps matches TRBD2 (5 bases). The CDR3 is 17 amino acids. V lost 0 bases and J lost 4, with 17 bases in between. CDR1 is SGHRS and CDR2 is YFSETQ in the germline V gene. The CDR3 region has the DNA TGCGCCAGCAGCTTGGCCTTTAGAGAGGGAAAATACAATGAGCAGTTCTTC. It specifies CASSLAFREGKYNEQFF.

The rearrangement links TRBV6-4 to TRBJ2-1; D might be TRBD1 or TRBD2, each matching 7 bases. This CDR3 region has 15 residues. Trimming took off 3 bases at V and 3 bases at J, with 12 bases between the two ends. Germline V gene data show CDR1 as MRHNA and CDR2 as SNTAGT. The chain's CDR3 is CASSEGGGFYNEQFF. Written as DNA, the CDR3 is TGTGCCAGCAGTGAGGGAGGGGGCTTCTACAATGAGCAGTTCTTC.

This clonotype has ten or more counts. The chain links TRBV4-3 to TRBJ2-5; weak D call: TRBD1 (5 bases). Trimming removed 0 bases at V and 0 bases at J, with 8 bases between. The length of the CDR3 is 15 residues. Germline V gives CDR1 LGHNA, CDR2 YSLEER. CDR3 in amino acids: CASSQDRGYQETQYF. The CDR3 DNA reads as TGCGCCAGCAGCCAAGATAGGGGTTACCAAGAGACCCAGTACTTC.

The rearrangement uses TRBV7-9 and TRBJ2-5; D ambiguous. There are 16 residues in the CDR3. The V gene's germline CDR1 is SEHNR and CDR2 FQNEAQ (reference sequence). V gave up 1 base and J gave up 5 bases, with 17 bases separating them. CDR3 DNA sequence: TGTGCCAGCAGCTTAGTGGACGACCGAGGTCGGGAGACCCAGTACTTC. This codes for CASSLVDDRGRETQYF.

A single count supports this clonotype. The chain recombines TRBV7-3 with TRBJ2-5, with TRBD2 as a possible D gene (5 bases). The germline gives CDR1 SGHTA, CDR2 FQGTGA. The ends were cut back, 1 base at V and 2 bases at J, with 8 bases in the middle. This CDR3 comprises 14 residues. DNA for the CDR3: TGTGCCAGCAGCTTAAAGTCGGGGCAAGAGACCCAGTACTTC. Protein product: CASSLKSGQETQYF.

This clonotype was seen ten or more times. The chain joins TRBV7-2 to TRBJ1-6; 7 positions agree with TRBD1. Looked up from germline, CDR1 is SGHTA and CDR2 is FQGNSA. This CDR3 has 15 amino acids. Trimming cost V 5 bases and J 7 bases; bases outside gene matches: 8. Here the CDR3 reads CASSPRTGTNSPLHF. The CDR3 DNA reads as TGTGCCAGCAGCCCACGGACAGGAACCAATTCACCCCTCCACTTT.